Listed here are 10 T cell receptor beta chains from one sample, sequenced in a study of blood T cell repertoires in COVID-19. Produced via immunoSEQ multiplex PCR; TCRdb's table is partial and in-frame only. Among 370,000 or so clones listed, 87% were seen once. The specimen sequenced was PBMCs or T cells enriched from blood (not recorded which). The receptors derive from a man under 40 who had recovered from COVID-19.

The CDR3 bases are TGTGCCAGCAGCGACCGGGACAGGCAAGGCAATGAAAAACTGTTTTTT. Translating it yields CASSDRDRQGNEKLFF. The rearrangement uses TRBV5-4 and TRBJ1-4, with 8 positions matching TRBD1. The CDR3 runs to 16 residues. CDR1 SGHNT and CDR2 YYREEE come from the germline V gene (reference sequence). V trimming: 4 bases; J trimming: 5 bases; junction bases outside the gene matches: 10.

The chain links TRBV6-5 to TRBJ2-7, with 7 bases fitting TRBD1. CDR1 is MNHEY, CDR2 SVGAGI, per germline. V dropped 5 bases and J dropped 4; count of bases not matched to a gene: 8. This CDR3 is built from 14 residues. The CDR3 region is CASSPGQVRYEQYF. The CDR3 DNA reads as TGTGCCAGCAGTCCCGGACAGGTACGATACGAGCAGTACTTC.

The rearrangement joins TRBV5-1 to TRBJ1-1; 7 bases align to TRBD1. The germline V gene has CDR1 SGHRS and CDR2 YFSETQ. CDR3 length: 13 residues. V dropped 3 bases and J dropped 10; count of bases not matched to a gene: 9. This chain's CDR3 is CASSSGQDRGAFF. In DNA form, the CDR3 reads TGCGCCAGCAGCTCCGGACAGGATAGAGGAGCTTTCTTT.

This chain uses TRBV6-5 with TRBJ1-2, with a possible D match to TRBD1 (5 bases). CDR1 and CDR2 from the germline V gene are MNHEY and SVGAGI. The CDR3 runs to 15 residues. Trimming cost V 0 bases and J 4 bases, with 12 bases left between them. CDR3 DNA: TGTGCCAGCAGTTACTCGAGCACAGGCCCCTATGGCTACACCTTC. Translated: CASSYSSTGPYGYTF.

This chain links TRBV12-3 or TRBV12-4 with TRBJ1-5; D may be TRBD1 (5 bases). V lost 4 bases and J lost 7, with 11 bases in between. The CDR3 is made up of 13 amino acids. The CDR3 coding sequence is TGTGCCAGCAGTTGGACATTAGACCAGCCCCAGCATTTT. Its protein product is CASSWTLDQPQHF.

The V call is TRBV11-2, the J call TRBJ2-7; the D gene is possibly TRBD2 (6 bases). Germline V CDR1 and CDR2: SGHAT, FQNNGV. This CDR3 comprises 16 residues. The germline V and J ends were trimmed by 1 base and 6 bases, with 19 bases remaining between them. CDR3 DNA sequence: TGTGCCAGCAGCTTAGCTCCCGCTTCGGGGGTCGGCGAGCAGTACTTC. Encoded protein: CASSLAPASGVGEQYF. The full variable domain, with the rest looked up from reference TRBV11-2 and TRBJ2-7, is EAGVAQSPRYKIIEKRQSVAFWCNPISGHATLYWYQQILGQGPKLLIQFQNNGVVDDSQLPKDRFSAERLKGVDSTLKIQPAKLEDSAVYLCASSLAPASGVGEQYFGPGTRLTVT.

This clone was detected once. For the CDR3, the DNA is TGTGCCATCAGTGAGTCGCCGAGAATGGTCGGTGGCTACACCTTC. Translated, it gives CAISESPRMVGGYTF. This rearrangement joins TRBV10-3 to TRBJ1-2; D is unresolved. The CDR3 sequence is 15 residues long. The germline V gene has CDR1 ENHRY and CDR2 SYGVKD. V lost 0 bases and J lost 7, with 15 bases in between.

This chain connects TRBV6-2 or TRBV6-3 to TRBJ1-4; TRBD1 aligns across 10 bases. Losses at the gene ends were 4 bases for V and 4 bases for J; bases not matched to a gene: 0. CDR1 is MNHEY and CDR2 is SVGEGT in the germline V gene. The CDR3 runs to 14 residues. Written as DNA, the CDR3 is TGTGCCAGCAGTTGGACAGGGGGTAATGAAAAACTGTTTTTT. Translated, it gives CASSWTGGNEKLFF.

The chain joins TRBV27 to TRBJ1-6, with TRBD1 identical over 10 bases. CDR3 length: 17 amino acids. Germline V lookup: CDR1 MNHEY, CDR2 SMNVEV (reference sequence). The V gene end was trimmed by 5 bases and the J gene end by 7 bases; junction bases not matched to a gene: 11. The CDR3 sequence: CASSPLGTGVENSPLHF. The CDR3 bases are TGTGCCAGCAGTCCCCTAGGGACAGGGGTTGAGAATTCACCCCTCCACTTT.

The chain is built from TRBV4-1 and TRBJ1-2; TRBD1 might be the D (6 bases). V was shortened by 5 bases and J by 0 bases, with 13 bases between the two germline ends. CDR1 is MGHRA, CDR2 YSYEKL, per germline. The CDR3 is 15 amino acids. The CDR3 protein is CASSTVQGPNYGYTF. The CDR3 nucleotides read TGCGCCAGCAGCACGGTACAGGGCCCTAACTATGGCTACACCTTC.